This entry lists 4 T cell receptor beta chains sequenced from one sample in a study of CD8+ T cells in alopecia areata. Following RNA extraction, reverse transcription yielded cDNA that acted as the sequencing template. Clones were sequenced by immunoSEQ multiplex PCR, and TCRdb holds only the in-frame ones, with some missing. The sample holds some 95,000 clones, roughly two fifths seen once. Specified treatment: oral pan-JAK inhibitor, 5-10 mg twice daily. Source: CD8+ T cells sorted from blood, taken at week 24, from a patient treated with tofacitinib. All receptors come from a human donor with alopecia areata.

In its sample, this clone was seen a few times. The chain couples TRBV6-4 to TRBJ2-1; 12 bases line up with TRBD2. Germline CDR1 MRHNA, CDR2 SNTAGT. V was clipped by 4 bases and J by 8 bases; unmatched bases: 6. The CDR3 consists of 15 residues. DNA of the CDR3: TGTGCCAGCAGTGCACTAGCGGGAGGTATAGATGAGCAGTTCTTC. This gives the protein CASSALAGGIDEQFF.

J is TRBJ2-5 and V is TRBV7-8; either TRBD1 or TRBD2 may fit D (5 bases each). The J call may be faulty, since TRBJ2-7 better matches the DNA end. The CDR3 runs to 12 residues. Germline CDR1 and CDR2: SGHVS and FQNEAQ. CDR3 DNA sequence: TGTGCCAGCGTCACAGGAGGAGACGAGCAGTACTTC. This encodes CASVTGGDEQYF.

This clone was picked up one time. The rearrangement joins TRBV9 to TRBJ1-2; 9 bases agree with TRBD1. CDR1 and CDR2 (germline): SGDLS, YYNGEE. The CDR3 totals 14 residues. The V segment lost 0 bases and the J segment 8 bases; nucleotides outside the gene matches: 5. The chain's CDR3 is CASSVVEDRGGYTF. CDR3 bases: TGTGCCAGCAGCGTAGTAGAGGACAGGGGCGGCTACACCTTC.

V is TRBV29-1 and J is TRBJ2-1; D is ambiguous. CDR1 SQVTM and CDR2 ANQGSEA come from the germline V gene. This CDR3 has 10 residues. V was trimmed by 6 bases and J by 2 bases, leaving 2 bases between them. CDR3 region: CSVPYNEQFF. In DNA, the CDR3 is TGCAGCGTCCCCTACAATGAGCAGTTCTTC.